A few counts support the clone carrying this T cell receptor (beta chain). In Seattle, patients joined the study during active infection and were tracked longitudinally. These data are taken from a study of blood T cell repertoires in COVID-19. Study overall: Sites in the United States, Italy and Spain provided acute and convalescent COVID-19 samples. In each case, the material was cDNA or gDNA derived from T cells, B-cell-depleted T cells, or PBMCs.

The CDR3 is 14 amino acids. Study processing details: Researchers report that nucleated cell counts were estimated from reference gene primer amplification. Assay used: immunoSEQ multiplex PCR; TCRdb lists only in-frame clones, some missing. That table gives V, J and clone size, and the DNA gave D and trimming. The table shows 200,000 to 250,000 clones, with 85% occurring only once. Sequencing was carried out using peripheral blood. This receptor was obtained from a woman in her seventies with COVID-19, enrolled during active disease. The rearrangement links TRBV21-1 to TRBJ1-6; the table's D gene call, TRBD1, was not cross checked with the DNA. TRBV21-1 is flagged as a pseudogene. The CDR3 is CASTLSSYNSPLHF. CDR3 nucleotide sequence: TGTGCCAGCACCCTCAGCTCCTATAATTCACCCCTCCACTTT.